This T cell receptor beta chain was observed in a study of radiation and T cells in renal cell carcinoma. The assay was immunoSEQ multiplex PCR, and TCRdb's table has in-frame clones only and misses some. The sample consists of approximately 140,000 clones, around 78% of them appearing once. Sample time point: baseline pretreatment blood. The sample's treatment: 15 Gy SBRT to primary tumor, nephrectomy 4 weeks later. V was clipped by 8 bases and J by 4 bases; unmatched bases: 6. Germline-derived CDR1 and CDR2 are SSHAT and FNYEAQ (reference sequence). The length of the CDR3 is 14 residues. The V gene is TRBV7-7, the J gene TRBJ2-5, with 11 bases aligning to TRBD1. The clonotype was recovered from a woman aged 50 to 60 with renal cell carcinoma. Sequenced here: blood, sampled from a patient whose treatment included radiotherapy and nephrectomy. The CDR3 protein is CASSSGTGGETQYF. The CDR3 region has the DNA TGTGCCAGCTCTTCCGGGACAGGGGGAGAGACCCAGTACTTC.